The source of this TCR beta chain is a study of response to subunit inactivated influenza vaccine. CDR1 SGHTA and CDR2 FQGNSA come from the germline V gene. V lost 5 bases and J 7 bases, leaving 12 bases between the germline ends. The CDR3 totals 14 residues. TCRdb reanalysed the RT-PCR reads using MiXCR and keeps one entry per CDR3 protein. The top ten clones hold 6% to 9.5% of a sample with 650,000 or so distinct CDR3 sequences, approximately 14% of them seen once. The chain uses TRBV7-2 and TRBJ1-6, with D tentatively TRBD1 (5 bases). This receptor was taken from a man aged 50 or older who received an inactivated influenza vaccine. The material sequenced was PBMCs from blood, taken roughly 2 weeks before vaccination. The CDR3 loop is CASSPSGKNSPLHF. DNA of the CDR3: TGTGCCAGCAGCCCATCAGGGAAGAATTCACCCCTCCACTTT.